A selection of T cell receptor beta chains follows, all from one sample in a study of CD8 T cells in Susac syndrome. Each CDR3 protein is one row after TCRdb ran MiXCR on the immunoSEQ multiplex PCR reads. The sample carries about 300,000 distinct CDR3 sequences, 65% to 90% recorded once. Sequenced material: CD8+ T cells from PBMCs. The receptors here all came from a human donor with multiple sclerosis. CDR3s include the opening cysteine and the closing phenylalanine or tryptophan.

V	J	CDR3
TRBV19	TRBJ2-1	CASSGTSFREQFF
TRBV6-2/TRBV6-3	TRBJ1-5	CASRPGTGVGPQHF
TRBV4-1	TRBJ2-2	CASSHQGLAGGPMELFF
TRBV29-1	TRBJ2-7	CSVEEGSYEQYF
TRBV24-1	TRBJ2-3	CATSELGQSTDTQYF
TRBV12-3/TRBV12-4	TRBJ1-1	CASSPPAARMNTEAFF
TRBV27	TRBJ2-7	CASSSPRLAGEVYEQYF
TRBV5-6	TRBJ1-1	CASSLVPGQGNTEAFF
TRBV4-3	TRBJ2-7	CASSQEPGRGYEQYF
TRBV11-2	TRBJ1-1	CASSLALQGNTEAFF
TRBV6-5	TRBJ2-1	CASSYPSGGVNEQFF
TRBV2	TRBJ2-2	CASSQTTRDRESGELFF
TRBV7-9	TRBJ2-1	CASSPGLAGVGGEQFF
TRBV20-1	TRBJ1-6	CSARDNRALFNSPLHF
TRBV9	TRBJ2-1	CASSVVGGTYNEQFF
TRBV20-1	TRBJ1-1	CSARVDSPEAFF
TRBV9	TRBJ2-6	CASSETGSGGANVLTF
TRBV7-8	TRBJ2-1	CASRPPLAGVGNEQFF
TRBV5-6	TRBJ1-4	CASSQSNPGELFF
TRBV7-8	TRBJ2-7	CASSLGTRTYEQYF
TRBV4-1	TRBJ2-1	CASSQEKSGLAGDEQFF
TRBV5-6	TRBJ1-1	CASSLMGGGRTEAFF
TRBV4-1	TRBJ2-7	CASSLGQGISYEQYF
TRBV5-4	TRBJ2-7	CASSPRTSGYEQYF
TRBV4-3	TRBJ2-7	CASSQHYGGRPLSFTYEQYF